One and the same sample provided the 17 T cell receptor beta chains below, sequenced in a study of CD8 T cells in ankylosing spondylitis. TCRdb passed the 5' RACE reads through MiXCR, listing each CDR3 protein once. Altogether some 450,000 distinct CDR3 sequences are present, under 20% being singletons, with the ten largest covering around 0.92%. No antigens are known for them. General study results and limits: A TCR beta motif made of 7 to 9 highly homologous variants seemed typical of ankylosing spondylitis blood.

Sequenced material: blood, either unsorted or a sorted T cell fraction (not recorded which). These receptors were collected from a male donor with ankylosing spondylitis.

This chain uses TRBV2 with TRBJ2-6; tentatively, D is TRBD1 (5 bases). Trimming shortened V by 6 bases and J by 0 bases, and 9 bases separated the two germline ends. The CDR3 is 15 residues long. The germline V gene encodes CDR1 SNHLY and CDR2 FYNNEI. CDR3 amino acids: CASRQAGSGANVLTF. The CDR3 coding sequence is TGTGCCAGCAGACAGGCCGGCTCTGGGGCCAACGTCCTGACTTTC.

The chain is built from TRBV20-1 and TRBJ2-7; the match to TRBD2 covers 13 bases. V dropped 0 bases and J dropped 2; count of bases not matched to a gene: 7. The CDR3 is made up of 17 amino acids. CDR1 is DFQATT and CDR2 is SNEGSKA in the germline V gene (reference sequence). As DNA, the CDR3 is TGCAGTGCTAGAGATACGGGACTAGCGGGAAATCCCTACGAGCAGTACTTC. Its translation: CSARDTGLAGNPYEQYF.

This chain joins TRBV6-1 and TRBJ2-3; D might be TRBD2 (6 bases). CDR3 length: 13 residues. Germline V gene sequence: CDR1 MNHNS, CDR2 SASEGT. V lost 6 bases, J lost 4 bases, and 11 bases lay in between. The CDR3 coding sequence is TGTGCCAGCAGCACTAGACTAGCAGATACGCAGTATTTT. Translation gives CASSTRLADTQYF.

This clonotype has more than one count but fewer than ten. The gene calls are TRBV7-2 and TRBJ1-2, with D possibly matching TRBD1 (5 bases). Germline assignment: CDR1 SGHTA and CDR2 FQGNSA. The CDR3 loop spans 13 amino acids. Trimming took 5 bases from V and 6 from J, leaving 13 bases between them. The CDR3 reads CASSIRQKDGYTF. CDR3 DNA: TGTGCCAGCAGCATCAGACAGAAGGATGGCTACACCTTC.

The chain carries TRBV28 and TRBJ1-5; tentatively, D is TRBD1 (5 bases). The CDR3 is 15 amino acids. V lost 5 bases to trimming and J lost 3 bases, with 14 bases between them. In germline, CDR1 is MDHEN, CDR2 SYDVKM. CDR3 protein: CASSPDDSFNQPQHF. CDR3 sequence (DNA): TGTGCCAGCAGTCCGGATGACAGTTTCAATCAGCCCCAGCATTTT.

The chain links TRBV20-1 to TRBJ2-7; the D is unclear. The germline CDR1 and CDR2 sequences are DFQATT and SNEGSKA (reference sequence). With 6 bases removed from V and 5 bases from J, the gap between germline ends came to 23 bases. The CDR3 length is 15 residues. CDR3 protein: CSAVGKMAGPNEQYF. The CDR3 coding sequence is TGCAGTGCCGTAGGGAAGATGGCTGGTCCGAACGAGCAGTACTTC.

V gene TRBV12-3 or TRBV12-4 combines with J gene TRBJ2-1; 9 bases agree with TRBD2. With V trimmed by 5 bases and J by 2 bases, 4 bases remained unmatched. CDR3 size: 15 residues. The CDR3 protein is CASSVSGGTYNEQFF. Here the CDR3 DNA reads TGTGCCAGCAGTGTTAGCGGGGGAACCTACAATGAGCAGTTCTTC.

This clonotype was seen more than once but under ten times. The conserved phenylalanine or tryptophan is not found at the CDR3 terminus, so this likely reflects a read error. This chain connects TRBV6-1 to TRBJ1-1; the D gene is possibly TRBD1 (5 bases). The CDR3 covers 14 residues. Germline V gene sequence: CDR1 MNHNS, CDR2 SASEGT. V lost 0 bases, J lost 8 bases, and 13 bases lay in between. The CDR3 spells CASSEAVGAGEAFS. CDR3 coding DNA: TGTGCCAGCAGTGAAGCAGTTGGGGCAGGGGAAGCTTTCTCT.

The CDR3 region has the DNA TGTGCCAGCAGAAGTAGCGGGGCGAACACCGGGGAGCTGTTTTTT. It codes for CASRSSGANTGELFF. This chain links TRBV5-4 with TRBJ2-2; 8 nucleotides line up with TRBD2. CDR3 length equals 15 residues. CDR1 and CDR2 (germline): SGHNT, YYREEE (reference sequence). Trimming removed 5 bases from V and 0 bases from J; junction bases left unmatched: 3.

This clonotype was seen a handful of times. The CDR3 region is CASSVGTQYTDTQYF. In DNA form, the CDR3 reads TGTGCCAGCAGCGTAGGCACCCAATACACAGATACGCAGTATTTT. The genes are TRBV9 and TRBJ2-3; D remains unclear. The length of the CDR3 is 15 residues. V dropped 0 bases and J dropped 2 bases, with 10 bases sitting between them. Germline V gene sequence: CDR1 SGDLS, CDR2 YYNGEE.

This clonotype has ten or more counts. The chain employs TRBV15 and TRBJ2-1, with 7 bases fitting TRBD1. Germline V gives CDR1 LNHNV, CDR2 YYDKDF (reference sequence). The CDR3 runs 16 residues. J gave up 3 bases and V 0 bases, and 5 bases lay outside the gene matches. The CDR3 is CATSREDRRYYNEQFF. CDR3 nucleotide sequence: TGTGCCACCAGCAGAGAGGACAGGAGATACTACAATGAGCAGTTCTTC.

This clonotype has at least ten counts. V and J are TRBV7-2 and TRBJ2-7, with 13 nucleotides matching TRBD2. V was clipped by 5 bases and J by 4 bases; unmatched bases: 5. The CDR3 is 15 residues long. Germline assignment: CDR1 SGHTA and CDR2 FQGNSA. The DNA of the CDR3 is TGTGCCAGCAGCCGGACTAGCGGGAGCGGGTACGAGCAGTACTTC. It encodes CASSRTSGSGYEQYF. The complete variable domain, with remaining parts taken from reference TRBV7-2 and TRBJ2-7, reads GAGVSQSPSNKVTEKGKDVELRCDPISGHTALYWYRQSLGQGLEFLIYFQGNSAPDKSGLPSDRFSAERTGGSVSTLTIQRTQQEDSAVYLCASSRTSGSGYEQYFGPGTRLTVT.

This clonotype has a handful of counts. The chain couples TRBV6-2 or TRBV6-3 to TRBJ1-4; no reliable D call. The germline CDR1 and CDR2 sequences are MNHEY and SVGEGT. The CDR3 extends over 12 amino acids. The V and J ends lost 6 bases and 12 bases respectively, with 14 bases between them. The CDR3 spells CASRYEAEQLFF. The CDR3, as DNA: TGTGCCAGCAGGTACGAGGCTGAGCAACTGTTTTTT.

The sample holds many counts of this clonotype. CDR3 amino acids: CASSPRTSGPPGVDTQYF. As DNA, the CDR3 is TGCGCCAGCAGCCCCCGGACTAGCGGCCCCCCGGGGGTAGATACGCAGTATTTT. V gene TRBV5-1 combines with J gene TRBJ2-3; 10 bases map to TRBD2. The V and J ends lost 4 bases and 5 bases, in that order; junction bases with no gene match: 16. The CDR3 covers 18 residues. Germline CDR1 is SGHRS and CDR2 is YFSETQ.

The J gene is TRBJ2-2, the V gene TRBV5-4; TRBD1 might be the D (6 bases). With 0 bases removed from V and 0 bases from J, the gap between germline ends came to 9 bases. CDR1 SGHNT and CDR2 YYREEE come from the germline V gene (reference sequence). The CDR3 has 16 residues. CDR3: CASSLDGTSNTGELFF. The CDR3 DNA reads as TGTGCCAGCAGCTTGGATGGGACATCGAACACCGGGGAGCTGTTTTTT.

CDR3 in amino acids: CASTPGGVNQPQHF. In nucleotides, the CDR3 is TGTGCCAGCACACCGGGGGGGGTCAATCAGCCCCAGCATTTT. This sequence joins TRBV6-1 and TRBJ1-5; TRBD1 is a possible D gene (5 bases). This CDR3 comprises 14 residues. CDR1 and CDR2 from the germline V gene are MNHNS and SASEGT. Trimming cost V 7 bases and J 3 bases, with 13 bases left between them.

This clonotype has a handful of counts. This chain joins TRBV2 and TRBJ2-7; no clear D. Trimming removed 4 bases at V and 1 base at J, with 11 bases between. The germline V gene has CDR1 SNHLY and CDR2 FYNNEI. The CDR3 runs to 14 residues. CDR3 sequence: CASSVLQGSYEQYF. The DNA for the CDR3 is TGTGCCAGCAGTGTGTTGCAAGGATCCTACGAGCAGTACTTC.